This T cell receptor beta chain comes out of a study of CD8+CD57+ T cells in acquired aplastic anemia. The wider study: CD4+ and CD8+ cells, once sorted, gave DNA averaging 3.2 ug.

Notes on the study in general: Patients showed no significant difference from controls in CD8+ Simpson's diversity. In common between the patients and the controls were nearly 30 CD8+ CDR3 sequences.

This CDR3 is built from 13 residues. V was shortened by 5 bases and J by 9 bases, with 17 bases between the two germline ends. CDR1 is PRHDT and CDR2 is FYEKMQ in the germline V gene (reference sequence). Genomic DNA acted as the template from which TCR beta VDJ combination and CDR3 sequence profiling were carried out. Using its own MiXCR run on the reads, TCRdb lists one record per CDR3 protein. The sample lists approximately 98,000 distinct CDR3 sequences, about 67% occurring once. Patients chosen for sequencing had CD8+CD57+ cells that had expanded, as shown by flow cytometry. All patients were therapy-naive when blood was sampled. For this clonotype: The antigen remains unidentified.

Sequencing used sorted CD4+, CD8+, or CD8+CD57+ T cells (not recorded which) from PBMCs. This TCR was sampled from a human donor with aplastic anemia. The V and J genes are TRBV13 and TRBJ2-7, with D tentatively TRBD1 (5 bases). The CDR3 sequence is CASSLEDRRGQYF. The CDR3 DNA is TGTGCCAGCAGCCTCGAGGACCGTAGGGGGCAGTACTTC.